This T cell receptor (beta chain) appears in the sequencing data of a study of cytomegalovirus exposure and HLA in healthy donors. About the research overall: The same platform used for the approximately 700 first-cohort repertoires was also used for the 100 to 150 validation repertoires, as a later analysis reported. General study points: The study labeled more than 150 TCR beta chains cytomegalovirus-associated. Confirmation was obtained in vitro that a few CMV-associated chains are specific for CMV antigens. Reports described diagnosis of cytomegalovirus status by the classifier as highly specific and sensitive.

As concerns this clone: Antigen specificity is unknown.

Sequenced by immunoSEQ multiplex PCR; TCRdb stores in-frame clones only, minus some. The sample includes about 73,000 clones, 80% to 90% seen only once; the top ten take approximately 4.2%. Looked up from germline, CDR1 is SGHRS and CDR2 is YFSETQ. V lost 6 bases to trimming and J lost 6 bases; unmatched junction nucleotides: 14. This CDR3 comprises 16 residues. This TCR came from a woman between 18 and 29 years old in good health and CMV-seropositive. Sequenced: PBMCs. This sequence joins TRBV5-1 and TRBJ2-1, with 8 positions matching TRBD1. The CDR3 reads CASTEYGQGFGNEQFF. In DNA form, the CDR3 reads TGCGCCAGCACCGAATACGGACAGGGTTTTGGCAATGAGCAGTTCTTC.